The rows below give T cell receptor beta chains drawn from one sample of a study of blood T cell repertoires in COVID-19. The assay was immunoSEQ multiplex PCR, and TCRdb's table has in-frame clones only and misses some. The repertoire holds roughly 260,000 clones, with 91% as singletons. Input material: PBMCs or T cells enriched from blood (not recorded which). The source of these receptors is a human donor in a cohort exposed to, infected with or recovered from COVID-19 (not recorded which). The donor label of this sample is uncertain. Each CDR3 is given with its conserved first and last residue. Each record gives: clone size, D gene, V gene, CDR3 length, J gene, CDR3 DNA, CDR3 protein. The D gene is left open where the match is weak. Clone size is stated in some rows and not others, as once, few, many or a class when expanded.

clone_size: -
d_call: -
v_call: TRBV18
cdr3_length: 17
j_call: TRBJ1-4
cdr3_nt: TGTGCCAGCTCACCCGTAGGGAGGATAACAACTAATGAAAAACTGTTTTTT
cdr3_aa: CASSPVGRITTNEKLFF

clone_size: -
d_call: -
v_call: TRBV5-1
cdr3_length: 14
j_call: TRBJ1-3
cdr3_nt: TGCGCCAGCAGCTTGGGAAGTGCGGGAAACACCATATATTTT
cdr3_aa: CASSLGSAGNTIYF

clone_size: -
d_call: TRBD1
v_call: TRBV18
cdr3_length: 14
j_call: TRBJ1-4
cdr3_nt: TGTGCCAGCTCACCCGGGACAGGGGATGAAAAACTGTTTTTT
cdr3_aa: CASSPGTGDEKLFF

clone_size: -
d_call: -
v_call: TRBV12-5
cdr3_length: 13
j_call: TRBJ1-1
cdr3_nt: TGTGCTAGTGGTTTGGTGCGAGGCACTGAAGCTTTCTTT
cdr3_aa: CASGLVRGTEAFF

clone_size: -
d_call: -
v_call: TRBV11-3
cdr3_length: 14
j_call: TRBJ2-1
cdr3_nt: TGTGCCAGCAGCTTAGAAGGGGCTCGCAATGAGCAGTTCTTC
cdr3_aa: CASSLEGARNEQFF

clone_size: -
d_call: -
v_call: TRBV5-5
cdr3_length: 15
j_call: TRBJ1-6
cdr3_nt: TGTGCCAGCAGCCTCGACAGTTTGTCAAGTTCACCCCTCCACTTT
cdr3_aa: CASSLDSLSSSPLHF

clone_size: -
d_call: -
v_call: TRBV4-2
cdr3_length: 13
j_call: TRBJ2-5
cdr3_nt: TGTGCCAGCAGCTATACTACACAAGAGACCCAGTACTTC
cdr3_aa: CASSYTTQETQYF

clone_size: -
d_call: TRBD2
v_call: TRBV9
cdr3_length: 15
j_call: TRBJ2-3
cdr3_nt: TGTGCCAGCAGGGGACTAGCGGGGGGCACAGATACGCAGTATTTT
cdr3_aa: CASRGLAGGTDTQYF

clone_size: few
d_call: -
v_call: TRBV3-1/TRBV3-2
cdr3_length: 13
j_call: TRBJ1-2
cdr3_nt: TGTGCCAGCAGCCAAGATGGGCAGTATGGCTACACCTTC
cdr3_aa: CASSQDGQYGYTF

clone_size: few
d_call: TRBD1
v_call: TRBV27
cdr3_length: 15
j_call: TRBJ2-3
cdr3_nt: TGTGCCAGCAGTTTCCTCGGACAGGGCACAGATACGCAGTATTTT
cdr3_aa: CASSFLGQGTDTQYF

clone_size: -
d_call: -
v_call: TRBV24-1
cdr3_length: 18
j_call: TRBJ2-1
cdr3_nt: TGTGCCACCAGTGACGGAGGGACAGCGCGTCGCCCCTACAATGAGCAGTTCTTC
cdr3_aa: CATSDGGTARRPYNEQFF

clone_size: -
d_call: TRBD1
v_call: TRBV19
cdr3_length: 15
j_call: TRBJ1-1
cdr3_nt: TGTGCCAGTAGTATAGTGACAGGGAGAGGCACTGAAGCTTTCTTT
cdr3_aa: CASSIVTGRGTEAFF

clone_size: -
d_call: -
v_call: TRBV4-1
cdr3_length: 13
j_call: TRBJ2-5
cdr3_nt: TGCGCCAGCAGCCAAGTCTTACAAGAGACCCAGTACTTC
cdr3_aa: CASSQVLQETQYF

clone_size: -
d_call: TRBD1
v_call: TRBV30
cdr3_length: 11
j_call: TRBJ1-1
cdr3_nt: TGTGCCTGGAGGCAGGGGGCGCGAGCTTTCTTT
cdr3_aa: CAWRQGARAFF

clone_size: -
d_call: TRBD2
v_call: TRBV6-4
cdr3_length: 15
j_call: TRBJ2-1
cdr3_nt: TGTGCCAGCAGTGACTCTAGCGGGGGGGTAGAAGAGCAGTTCTTC
cdr3_aa: CASSDSSGGVEEQFF

clone_size: -
d_call: -
v_call: TRBV11-2
cdr3_length: 16
j_call: TRBJ2-5
cdr3_nt: TGTGCCAGCAGCTTAGTCCCCGGCAGGGTAGATGAGACCCAGTACTTC
cdr3_aa: CASSLVPGRVDETQYF

clone_size: -
d_call: -
v_call: TRBV12-3/TRBV12-4
cdr3_length: 13
j_call: TRBJ1-1
cdr3_nt: TGTGCCAGCAGGAGAGCGGGTAACACTGAAGCTTTCTTT
cdr3_aa: CASRRAGNTEAFF

clone_size: -
d_call: -
v_call: TRBV20-1
cdr3_length: 11
j_call: TRBJ1-1
cdr3_nt: TGCAGTGCTAGAGTCGTGGCGGCAGCTTTCTTT
cdr3_aa: CSARVVAAAFF

clone_size: once
d_call: -
v_call: TRBV7-8
cdr3_length: 19
j_call: TRBJ2-7
cdr3_nt: TGTGCCAGCAGCTTAGCGTCTAGCCCGTCAAGAACAAGCTCCTACGAGCAGTACTTC
cdr3_aa: CASSLASSPSRTSSYEQYF

clone_size: -
d_call: -
v_call: TRBV12-3/TRBV12-4
cdr3_length: 13
j_call: TRBJ1-5
cdr3_nt: TGTGCCAGCAGGGGGCCCTACGGGCAGCCCCAGCATTTT
cdr3_aa: CASRGPYGQPQHF

clone_size: -
d_call: -
v_call: TRBV19
cdr3_length: 15
j_call: TRBJ1-2
cdr3_nt: TGTGCCAGTAGTATAGGCGGGGGAGCTAACTATGGCTACACCTTC
cdr3_aa: CASSIGGGANYGYTF

clone_size: -
d_call: -
v_call: TRBV5-1
cdr3_length: 13
j_call: TRBJ1-2
cdr3_nt: TGCGCCAGCAGCACAGGGACTAACTATGGCTACACCTTC
cdr3_aa: CASSTGTNYGYTF

clone_size: -
d_call: -
v_call: TRBV7-2
cdr3_length: 15
j_call: TRBJ1-3
cdr3_nt: TGTGCCAGCAGCCCAACAGGGAACTCTGGAAACACCATATATTTT
cdr3_aa: CASSPTGNSGNTIYF

clone_size: -
d_call: TRBD2
v_call: TRBV5-1
cdr3_length: 14
j_call: TRBJ2-7
cdr3_nt: TGCGCCAGCAGCATGACTAGCGGGGGATACGAGCAGTACTTC
cdr3_aa: CASSMTSGGYEQYF

clone_size: -
d_call: -
v_call: TRBV19
cdr3_length: 14
j_call: TRBJ1-2
cdr3_nt: TGTGCCAGTAGTATAGCACAGAGTAACTATGGCTACACCTTC
cdr3_aa: CASSIAQSNYGYTF

clone_size: -
d_call: -
v_call: TRBV6-4
cdr3_length: 14
j_call: TRBJ2-2
cdr3_nt: TGTGCCAGCAGTGACCGACTCAACACCGGGGAGCTGTTTTTT
cdr3_aa: CASSDRLNTGELFF

clone_size: -
d_call: TRBD1
v_call: TRBV7-9
cdr3_length: 14
j_call: TRBJ2-7
cdr3_nt: TGTGCCAGCAGCTCCGACAGGGGGAGATACGAGCAGTACTTC
cdr3_aa: CASSSDRGRYEQYF

clone_size: -
d_call: TRBD1
v_call: TRBV7-8
cdr3_length: 16
j_call: TRBJ1-4
cdr3_nt: TGTGCCAGCAGCGCGCACAGGGGGCGAGCTAATGAAAAACTGTTTTTT
cdr3_aa: CASSAHRGRANEKLFF

clone_size: -
d_call: -
v_call: TRBV30
cdr3_length: 14
j_call: TRBJ1-1
cdr3_nt: TGTGCCTGGAGTGTACGGGCAGGGTTCGGTGAAGCTTTCTTT
cdr3_aa: CAWSVRAGFGEAFF

clone_size: -
d_call: TRBD1
v_call: TRBV5-1
cdr3_length: 17
j_call: TRBJ1-2
cdr3_nt: TGCGCCAGCAGCTTGGGTGGACAGGGGGCGCGGAACTATGGCTACACCTTC
cdr3_aa: CASSLGGQGARNYGYTF

clone_size: -
d_call: -
v_call: TRBV19
cdr3_length: 18
j_call: TRBJ2-1
cdr3_nt: TGTGCCAGTAGTATAAACCGACCATTAGGGGGGGGATACAATGAGCAGTTCTTC
cdr3_aa: CASSINRPLGGGYNEQFF

clone_size: -
d_call: TRBD1
v_call: TRBV6-5
cdr3_length: 15
j_call: TRBJ2-7
cdr3_nt: TGTGCCAGCAGACGCGACAGGGACAGCTCCTACGAGCAGTACTTC
cdr3_aa: CASRRDRDSSYEQYF

clone_size: -
d_call: -
v_call: TRBV4-1
cdr3_length: 14
j_call: TRBJ1-3
cdr3_nt: TGCGCCAGCAGCCAAGCTAACAGTGGAAACACCATATATTTT
cdr3_aa: CASSQANSGNTIYF

clone_size: -
d_call: TRBD1
v_call: TRBV19
cdr3_length: 15
j_call: TRBJ1-5
cdr3_nt: TGTGCCAGTAGGGTTGGACAGGGGATTAATCAGCCCCAGCATTTT
cdr3_aa: CASRVGQGINQPQHF

clone_size: -
d_call: -
v_call: TRBV30
cdr3_length: 14
j_call: TRBJ1-5
cdr3_nt: TGTGCCTGGAGTGTAAATACAGCCTATCAGCCCCAGCATTTT
cdr3_aa: CAWSVNTAYQPQHF

clone_size: -
d_call: -
v_call: TRBV7-2
cdr3_length: 15
j_call: TRBJ1-2
cdr3_nt: TGTGCCAGCAGCTCCCCGGAGGGCCGATACTATGGCTACACCTTC
cdr3_aa: CASSSPEGRYYGYTF

clone_size: -
d_call: TRBD2
v_call: TRBV3-1/TRBV3-2
cdr3_length: 13
j_call: TRBJ2-1
cdr3_nt: TGTGCCAGCAGCCCCGGACTAGCGGGTGAGCAGTTCTTC
cdr3_aa: CASSPGLAGEQFF

clone_size: -
d_call: TRBD2
v_call: TRBV5-6
cdr3_length: 16
j_call: TRBJ2-3
cdr3_nt: TGTGCCAGCAGCTTGGGACTAGCGGACCCCACAGATACGCAGTATTTT
cdr3_aa: CASSLGLADPTDTQYF

clone_size: -
d_call: -
v_call: TRBV6-5
cdr3_length: 16
j_call: TRBJ1-6
cdr3_nt: TGTGCCAGCAGTTTCAAACCGACAGGCAATAATTCACCCCTCCACTTT
cdr3_aa: CASSFKPTGNNSPLHF

clone_size: -
d_call: TRBD1
v_call: TRBV3-1/TRBV3-2
cdr3_length: 15
j_call: TRBJ1-6
cdr3_nt: TGTGCCAGCAGCCAATCCGACAGGGGGCGTTCACCCCTCCACTTT
cdr3_aa: CASSQSDRGRSPLHF

clone_size: -
d_call: -
v_call: TRBV28
cdr3_length: 15
j_call: TRBJ1-2
cdr3_nt: TGTGCCAGCAGTTTGGGGGGGCGCTTCCTCTATGGCTACACCTTC
cdr3_aa: CASSLGGRFLYGYTF

clone_size: -
d_call: -
v_call: TRBV19
cdr3_length: 15
j_call: TRBJ2-1
cdr3_nt: TGTGCCAGTATTGGGGCTTCAAGCTCCTACAATGAGCAGTTCTTC
cdr3_aa: CASIGASSSYNEQFF

clone_size: -
d_call: -
v_call: TRBV2
cdr3_length: 16
j_call: TRBJ2-1
cdr3_nt: TGTGCCAGCAGGGCAGCCTCCAGGGGCACCTACAATGAGCAGTTCTTC
cdr3_aa: CASRAASRGTYNEQFF

clone_size: -
d_call: -
v_call: TRBV7-8
cdr3_length: 14
j_call: TRBJ1-1
cdr3_nt: TGTGCCAGCAGCTCAGGGAGGGTAAACACTGAAGCTTTCTTT
cdr3_aa: CASSSGRVNTEAFF

clone_size: -
d_call: -
v_call: TRBV23-1
cdr3_length: 14
j_call: TRBJ1-1
cdr3_nt: TGCGCCAGCAGACCAGGACACTTGAACACTGAAGCTTTCTTT
cdr3_aa: CASRPGHLNTEAFF

clone_size: -
d_call: -
v_call: TRBV4-1
cdr3_length: 16
j_call: TRBJ1-3
cdr3_nt: TGCGCCAGCAGCCAAGATACAGACACCCTAGGAAACACCATATATTTT
cdr3_aa: CASSQDTDTLGNTIYF

clone_size: -
d_call: TRBD2
v_call: TRBV7-9
cdr3_length: 14
j_call: TRBJ2-5
cdr3_nt: TGTGCCACCAGGACTAGCGGGGGGCCGGGGACCCAGTACTTC
cdr3_aa: CATRTSGGPGTQYF

clone_size: -
d_call: TRBD1
v_call: TRBV3-1/TRBV3-2
cdr3_length: 18
j_call: TRBJ1-3
cdr3_nt: TGTGCCAGCAGCCAAGAAGGGGTGTCAGGGGGTCCAGGAAACACCATATATTTT
cdr3_aa: CASSQEGVSGGPGNTIYF